Presented here are 29 T cell receptor beta chains from one specimen sequenced in a study of blood T cells in healthy people across ages. A second PCR, run for 7 to 11 cycles, used a sample-barcoded 5' primer plus a J-beta primer mix. TCRdb re-derived calls from the 5' RACE reads in MiXCR, one entry per CDR3 protein. The top ten hold 15% to 20% of the sample, which has approximately 1,100,000 distinct CDR3 sequences, less than 50% seen once. The source material was blood. These receptor sequences come from a woman aged 60-75 years in good health.

The chain is built from TRBV7-9 and TRBJ2-5; a weak D match, TRBD2 (9 bases). The V gene's germline CDR1 is SEHNR and CDR2 FQNEAQ (reference sequence). Trimming cost V 5 bases and J 2 bases, with 27 bases left between them. The CDR3 is made up of 19 amino acids. This CDR3 is CASSGRDRSASGTQETQYF. The CDR3 nucleotides are TGTGCCAGCAGCGGCCGGGACAGGTCGGCTAGCGGGACTCAAGAGACCCAGTACTTC.

Of note for this clonotype: At one boundary the junction diverges from the germline segment, which might be a read error. V and J are TRBV6-5 and TRBJ2-3; weak D call: TRBD1 (8 bases). Germline CDR1 is MNHEY and CDR2 is SVGAGI. This CDR3 spans 15 amino acids. The CDR3 nucleotides read TGTGCCAGCAGTTATGACAGGGGAGGGACAGATACGCGGTATTTT. Protein product: CASSYDRGGTDTRYF.

CDR3 bases: TGCAGTGCTAGAGGAGCACCGGGACTAGCGGGAGGCCACAATGAGCAGTACTTC. Protein sequence: CSARGAPGLAGGHNEQYF. The chain employs TRBV20-1 and TRBJ2-5; 15 bases are shared with TRBD2. CDR3 size: 18 residues. In germline, CDR1 is DFQATT, CDR2 SNEGSKA (reference sequence). Trimming took 1 base from V and 11 from J; bases not matched to a gene: 17.

The chain uses TRBV5-4 and TRBJ2-4; TRBD1 or TRBD2 may be the D gene (5 bases each). Germline values: CDR1 SGHNT, CDR2 YYREEE (reference sequence). This CDR3 spans 14 amino acids. V shed 6 bases and J shed 13 bases, with 23 bases lying between them. This CDR3 reads CASTILGAANEQYF. The DNA of the CDR3 is TGTGCCAGCACCATCCTCGGGGCGGCCAATGAGCAGTACTTC.

This clonotype was counted ten times or more. The V gene is TRBV13, the J gene TRBJ2-1, with D possibly TRBD1 on 5 matching bases. Germline loops: CDR1 PRHDT, CDR2 FYEKMQ (reference sequence). The V gene lost 2 bases and the J gene lost 9 bases, with 5 bases spanning the gap. The CDR3 has 11 residues. CDR3 coding DNA: TGTGCCAGCAGCTTACAGGGTGAGCAGTTCTTC. This encodes CASSLQGEQFF.

There are a few counts of this clonotype. J is TRBJ2-1 and V is TRBV4-1, with 8 bases matching TRBD2. The trim removed 0 bases at V and 3 bases at J, leaving 7 bases unmatched. Per germline, CDR1 MGHRA and CDR2 YSYEKL. CDR3 length: 17 residues. CDR3 nucleotides: TGCGCCAGCAGCCAAGATACCGCGGGAGGAGTCTACAATGAGCAGTTCTTC. Encoded protein: CASSQDTAGGVYNEQFF.

This clonotype was seen more than once but under ten times. The CDR3 DNA is TGTGCCAGCAGCGTAGATGGGGGGGGTAATTCACCCCTCCACTTT. It specifies CASSVDGGGNSPLHF. This chain connects TRBV9 to TRBJ1-6, with a weak D call TRBD1 (5 bases). Trimming took 0 bases from V and 6 from J, leaving 10 bases between them. The CDR3 covers 15 residues. The germline V gene encodes CDR1 SGDLS and CDR2 YYNGEE.

The chain recombines TRBV20-1 with TRBJ2-4; D uncertain. V lost 6 bases to trimming and J lost 5 bases, with 20 bases between them. This CDR3 region has 15 residues. The germline V gene encodes CDR1 DFQATT and CDR2 SNEGSKA (reference sequence). CDR3 bases: TGCAGTGCCCAGCAAGGGCAGTCAACACAAAACATTCAGTACTTC. It codes for CSAQQGQSTQNIQYF.

This clonotype was counted between two and nine times. The rearrangement joins TRBV18 to TRBJ2-3; D might be TRBD2 (6 bases). From germline, CDR1 is KGHSH and CDR2 LQKENI. The CDR3 sequence is 14 residues long. V lost 3 bases and J lost 3, with 10 bases in between. The CDR3 spells CASSPTRRTDTQYF. CDR3 DNA: TGTGCCAGCTCACCGACTAGACGGACAGATACGCAGTATTTT.

The table lists this clonotype with a few counts. V is TRBV12-3 or TRBV12-4 and J is TRBJ2-7, with 8 bases lining up with TRBD1. V shed 0 bases, J shed 0 bases, and the junction held 1 base outside the gene matches. The CDR3 loop spans 15 amino acids. CDR3 DNA: TGTGCCAGCAGTTTAGCGACAGGGGCCTCCTACGAGCAGTACTTC. Encoded protein: CASSLATGASYEQYF.

This clonotype was counted only a few times. V and J are TRBV2 and TRBJ2-4; D possibly uses TRBD1 or TRBD2 (5 bases each). The CDR3 totals 13 residues. V lost 2 bases, J lost 8 bases, and 10 bases lay in between. Germline values: CDR1 SNHLY, CDR2 FYNNEI. The CDR3 DNA follows: TGTGCCAGCAGTGAAACCCGGGGCGACATTCAGTACTTC. It codes for CASSETRGDIQYF. Using reference TRBV2 and TRBJ2-4 for the parts outside the CDR3, the full variable domain is EPEVTQTPSHQVTQMGQEVILRCVPISNHLYFYWYRQILGQKVEFLVSFYNNEISEKSEIFDDQFSVERPDGSNFTLKIRSTKLEDSAMYFCASSETRGDIQYFGAGTRLSVL.

CDR3 in amino acids: CSVGSRSGATYEQYF. Written as DNA, the CDR3 is TGCAGCGTTGGTTCCAGGAGCGGGGCGACCTACGAGCAGTACTTC. The V gene is TRBV29-1, the J gene TRBJ2-7; 7 bases map to TRBD2. CDR1 is SQVTM and CDR2 is ANQGSEA in the germline V gene. J was trimmed by 2 bases and V by 4 bases; bases with no gene match: 11. This CDR3 region has 15 residues.

This clonotype occurred many times. The chain joins TRBV20-1 to TRBJ2-1; 13 bases match TRBD2. This CDR3 is 14 amino acids long. The junction had 5 bases not matched to a gene; V was cut back by 6 bases and J by 6 bases. Germline V CDR1 and CDR2: DFQATT, SNEGSKA (reference sequence). This CDR3 is CSARTSGRANEQFF. The CDR3 bases are TGCAGTGCGAGAACTAGCGGGAGGGCCAATGAGCAGTTCTTC.

With respect to this clonotype: With a much larger clone just one base away, this may be a read error. This rearrangement joins TRBV20-1 to TRBJ2-5, with 7 bases that match TRBD2. Germline-derived CDR1 and CDR2 are DFQATT and SNEGSKA (reference sequence). V lost 6 bases to trimming and J lost 9 bases; unmatched junction nucleotides: 16. There are 14 residues in the CDR3. The chain's CDR3 is CSATIVGGPAAQYF. The CDR3 bases are TGCAGTGCAACCATAGTGGGAGGGCCTGCGGCCCAGTACTTC.

In nucleotides, the CDR3 is TGCAGTGCTCGGACTAGCGGGGCTGGGGGAGACACAGATACGCAGTATTTT. Translated, it gives CSARTSGAGGDTDTQYF. The chain carries TRBV20-1 and TRBJ2-3; 12 bases align to TRBD2. Germline V CDR1 and CDR2: DFQATT, SNEGSKA (reference sequence). V was pared by 5 bases and J by 2 bases, with 11 bases of the junction left unmatched. The CDR3 length is 17 residues.

This clonotype was seen only a few times. This rearrangement joins TRBV24-1 to TRBJ2-3; 8 bases line up with TRBD1. After removal of 4 bases from V and 0 bases from J, the junction contained 5 bases not matched to a gene. The germline V gene encodes CDR1 KGHDR and CDR2 SFDVKD. The CDR3 totals 16 residues. The CDR3 DNA follows: TGTGCCACCAGTGAGGCCGGACAGGGAAGCACAGATACGCAGTATTTT. Translating gives CATSEAGQGSTDTQYF.

A word on this clonotype: At one of its ends the junction is not consistent with the germline gene, which may arise from a read error. The V and J genes are TRBV5-5 and TRBJ2-1; perhaps D is TRBD1 or TRBD2 (6 bases each). Germline V lookup: CDR1 SGHKS, CDR2 YYEKEE (reference sequence). This CDR3 is built from 14 residues. The CDR3 loop reads CASSGGPPYTEQFF. The CDR3 coding sequence is TGTGCCAGCAGCGGGGGGCCCCCTTACACTGAGCAGTTCTTC.

The rearrangement uses TRBV5-1 and TRBJ2-3; TRBD2 might be the D (6 bases). Germline loops: CDR1 SGHRS, CDR2 YFSETQ. V dropped 5 bases and J dropped 2 bases, with 12 bases sitting between them. The CDR3 covers 14 residues. The CDR3 is CASRPGLITDTQYF. The DNA of the CDR3 is TGCGCCAGCAGACCGGGACTGATCACAGATACGCAGTATTTT.

This clonotype was picked up many times. The chain carries TRBV20-1 and TRBJ2-5; perhaps TRBD1 as D (6 bases). Germline V gene sequence: CDR1 DFQATT, CDR2 SNEGSKA (reference sequence). V was pared by 0 bases and J by 5 bases, with 7 bases between. The CDR3 sequence is 12 residues long. CDR3 DNA sequence: TGCAGTGCTAGAGATGACAGGGAGACCCAGTACTTC. Amino acids: CSARDDRETQYF.

The chain carries TRBV25-1 and TRBJ2-7; D perhaps matches TRBD1 (6 bases). The CDR3 loop spans 14 amino acids. The germline V gene has CDR1 MGHDK and CDR2 SYGVNS. The germline V and J ends were trimmed by 1 base and 5 bases, with 12 bases remaining between them. The CDR3 sequence: CASSEWGQGHEQYF. CDR3 nucleotides: TGTGCCAGCAGTGAATGGGGGCAGGGGCACGAGCAGTACTTC.

This clonotype has only a few counts. The rearrangement links TRBV7-2 to TRBJ2-7; TRBD2 matches 8 bases. V lost 4 bases, J lost 5 bases, and 10 bases stayed unmatched. Germline loops: CDR1 SGHTA, CDR2 FQGNSA. This CDR3 region has 15 residues. The CDR3 bases are TGTGCCAGCAGCTGGGCGGGTAGCGGGACCGACGAGCAGTACTTC. This sequence encodes CASSWAGSGTDEQYF.

V usage is TRBV3-1 and J usage is TRBJ2-1; 7 nucleotides match TRBD2. In germline, CDR1 is LGHDT, CDR2 YNNKEL (reference sequence). V lost 3 bases and J lost 4; bases outside the gene matches: 9. The CDR3 totals 16 residues. The CDR3 sequence is CASSHTAGRSYNEQFF. The CDR3 DNA reads TGTGCCAGCAGCCATACCGCCGGGAGGAGTTACAATGAGCAGTTCTTC.

This chain uses TRBV6-6 with TRBJ2-1; the D gene is possibly TRBD1 (5 bases). CDR1 is MNHNY, CDR2 SVGAGI, per germline (reference sequence). The CDR3 is made up of 12 amino acids. Trimming cost V 6 bases and J 8 bases, with 11 bases left between them. This CDR3 reads CASSHRTHEQFF. CDR3 DNA: TGTGCCAGCAGCCACAGGACCCATGAGCAGTTCTTC.

The chain couples TRBV20-1 to TRBJ2-5, with D possibly TRBD1 on 6 matching bases. The CDR3 spans 13 residues. Germline CDR1 and CDR2: DFQATT and SNEGSKA (reference sequence). The V end lost 5 bases, the J end lost 2 bases, and 12 bases lay between the germline ends. The CDR3 DNA reads as TGCAGTGCTTTCCGGGACACTCAAGAGACCCAGTACTTC. This codes for CSAFRDTQETQYF.

The chain combines TRBV6-1 with TRBJ2-7; D remains unclear. Trimming removed 2 bases at V and 4 bases at J, with 9 bases between. The CDR3 runs to 13 residues. CDR1 and CDR2 from the germline V gene are MNHNS and SASEGT. Here the CDR3 DNA reads TGTGCCAGCAGTGAAATGCAAGGATACGAGCAGTACTTC. It specifies CASSEMQGYEQYF.

V gene TRBV3-1 combines with J gene TRBJ1-6, with a weak D call TRBD1 (5 bases). The V end was cut by 2 bases, the J end by 10 bases, with 18 bases between. Germline CDR1 and CDR2: LGHDT and YNNKEL (reference sequence). CDR3 length: 16 residues. The CDR3 loop reads CASSQPPGGVGSPLHF. The DNA of the CDR3 is TGTGCCAGCAGCCAACCCCCGGGGGGGGTTGGATCACCCCTCCACTTT.

This clonotype was seen a handful of times. The CDR3 DNA reads TGCAGTACACTAGCGGGAGGGAACAATGAGCAGTTCTTC. The encoded protein is CSTLAGGNNEQFF. This chain uses TRBV20-1 with TRBJ2-1; 13 bases are a match to TRBD2. Germline V gives CDR1 DFQATT, CDR2 SNEGSKA (reference sequence). V was pared by 8 bases and J by 5 bases, with 3 bases of the junction left unmatched. This CDR3 has 13 residues.

The rearrangement links TRBV6-2 or TRBV6-3 to TRBJ2-7, with 9 bases that match TRBD2. The germline V gene encodes CDR1 MNHEY and CDR2 SVGEGT. The CDR3 spans 19 residues. J lost 2 bases, V lost 0 bases, and 14 bases had no gene match. The CDR3 sequence: CASSYSSGSSSRIPYEQYF. For the CDR3, the DNA is TGTGCCAGCAGTTACTCTAGCGGGAGTAGCTCCCGGATCCCCTACGAGCAGTACTTC.

The CDR3 reads CASSHNPTGSSGIYNEQYF. Here the CDR3 DNA reads TGCGCCAGCAGCCATAACCCCACAGGGTCTAGCGGGATCTACAATGAGCAGTACTTC. The chain links TRBV4-1 to TRBJ2-1, with 9 bases that match TRBD2. The last part of the DNA fits TRBJ2-7 better; the J call may be wrong. The CDR3 sequence is 19 residues long. Germline assignment: CDR1 MGHRA and CDR2 YSYEKL.